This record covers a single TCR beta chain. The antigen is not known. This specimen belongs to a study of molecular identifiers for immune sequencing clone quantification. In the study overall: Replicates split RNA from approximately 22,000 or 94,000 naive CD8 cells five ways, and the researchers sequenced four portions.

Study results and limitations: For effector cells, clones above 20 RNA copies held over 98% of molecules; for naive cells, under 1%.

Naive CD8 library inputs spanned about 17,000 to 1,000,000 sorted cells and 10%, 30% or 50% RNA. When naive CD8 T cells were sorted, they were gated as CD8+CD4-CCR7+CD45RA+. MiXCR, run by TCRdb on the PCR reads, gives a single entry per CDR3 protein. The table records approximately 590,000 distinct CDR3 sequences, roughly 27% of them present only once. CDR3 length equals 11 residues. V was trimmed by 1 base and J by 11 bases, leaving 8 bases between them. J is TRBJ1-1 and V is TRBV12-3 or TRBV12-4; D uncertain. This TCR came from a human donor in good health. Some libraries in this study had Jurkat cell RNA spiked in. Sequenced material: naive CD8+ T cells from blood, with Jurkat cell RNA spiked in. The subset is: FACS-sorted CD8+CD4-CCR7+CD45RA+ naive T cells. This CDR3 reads CASSLGVNAFF. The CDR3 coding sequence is TGTGCCAGCAGTTTAGGAGTGAACGCTTTCTTT.